This record covers a single T cell receptor (beta chain). The CDR3 extends over 17 amino acids. With 0 bases removed from V and 4 bases from J, the gap between germline ends came to 16 bases. Germline V gene data show CDR1 as SGHAT and CDR2 as FQNNGV. This entry belongs to a study of blood T cell repertoires in COVID-19. Generated by immunoSEQ multiplex PCR, the TCRdb table keeps only in-frame clones and is missing some. Seen here are roughly 400,000 clones, about 89% observed once, and the top ten hold under 3%. The gene calls are TRBV11-2 and TRBJ1-5; D possibly corresponds to TRBD1 (5 bases). The sequence was collected from a woman aged 55 to 70 with COVID-19, enrolled during active disease. The sequenced material came from peripheral blood. CDR3 sequence reads: CASSLDRNRYQNQPQHF. The CDR3 nucleotides read TGTGCCAGCAGCTTAGATCGAAACAGGTACCAAAATCAGCCCCAGCATTTT.